This T cell receptor beta chain was found in a study of PD-1 blockade in classical Hodgkin lymphoma. Study-level results: Healthy donors reportedly exceeded newly diagnosed patients in baseline TCR diversity.

Time point denoted: newly diagnosed, previously untreated cHL patient sample. The study purified CD4+ T cells from thawed PBMCs using magnetic negative selection. Data came from immunoSEQ multiplex PCR; TCRdb stores just in-frame clones and leaves some out. The top ten hold 0.95% to 1.5% of the sample, which has under 35,000 clones, approximately 90% seen once. On this clone itself: Its antigen remains unknown.

V was trimmed by 4 bases and J by 1 base, leaving 13 bases between them. This CDR3 contains 15 residues. CDR1 and CDR2 from the germline V gene are SGHNT and YYREEE (reference sequence). The sequenced sample was CD4+ T cells from blood. This TCR derives from a human donor with classical Hodgkin lymphoma. This chain links TRBV5-4 with TRBJ2-3; D may be TRBD1 or TRBD2 (5 bases each). This chain's CDR3 is CASSKGTAGTDTQYF. The DNA of the CDR3 is TGTGCCAGCAGCAAAGGGACCGCGGGCACAGATACGCAGTATTTT.